Listed below are T cell receptor beta chains from one sample, sequenced in a study of blood T cells in healthy people across ages. TCRdb independently ran MiXCR on the 5' RACE reads; one entry per CDR3 protein. Among about 750,000 distinct CDR3 sequences listed, 50% to 65% were seen once. The sequenced sample was blood. These receptors all stem from an elderly man in good health. Both conserved end residues are part of each CDR3. A D gene is named only where the DNA matches it firmly. Clone size is shown for a subset of rows, as once, few, many or a class of expanded clone.

>TRBV3-1|NA|NA|TRBJ2-7
CASSQDVGRIVHEQYF
TGTGCCAGCAGCCAAGATGTGGGCAGGATAGTCCACGAGCAGTACTTC
>TRBV29-1|NA|NA|TRBJ2-5
CSVGGPALREQYF
TGCAGCGTTGGGGGACCAGCGCTGAGGGAGCAGTACTTC
>TRBV10-1|NA|NA|TRBJ2-7
CASSAPETFHEQYF
TGCGCCAGCAGTGCCCCGGAGACCTTCCACGAGCAGTACTTC
>TRBV29-1|TRBD1|NA|TRBJ1-1
CSVGRQGRVNTEAFF
TGCAGCGTTGGGAGACAGGGGCGAGTGAACACTGAAGCTTTCTTT
>TRBV2|NA|NA|TRBJ1-2
CASSEQGLSNYGYTF
TGTGCCAGCAGTGAACAGGGGCTTTCTAACTATGGCTACACCTTC
>TRBV20-1|TRBD1|few|TRBJ2-3
CSAWDRGRSTDTQYF
TGCAGTGCCTGGGACAGGGGGCGAAGCACAGATACGCAGTATTTT
>TRBV5-1|NA|NA|TRBJ2-1
CASGREGRNYNEQFF
TGCGCCAGCGGCAGGGAAGGACGGAATTACAATGAGCAGTTCTTC
>TRBV6-1|NA|NA|TRBJ2-7
CASSATAFSYEQYF
TGTGCCAGCAGTGCGACAGCATTTTCCTACGAGCAGTACTTC
>TRBV29-1|TRBD1|NA|TRBJ2-1
CSAPRAGGLYNEQFF
TGCAGCGCCCCGCGGGCAGGGGGTTTGTACAATGAGCAGTTCTTC
>TRBV6-6|NA|NA|TRBJ2-7
CASTKPPWGEQYF
TGTGCCAGCACAAAACCCCCGTGGGGCGAGCAGTACTTC
>TRBV20-1|NA|NA|TRBJ2-3
CSARGGTTSTETQYF
TGCAGTGCTAGAGGCGGAACCACTAGCACAGAGACGCAGTATTTT
>TRBV20-1|NA|few|TRBJ2-5
CSASTSAGISGTQYF
TGCAGTGCCTCAACTTCGGCTGGAATTAGCGGGACCCAGTACTTC
>TRBV24-1|TRBD1|NA|TRBJ2-5
CATSKGATIRETQYF
TGTGCCACTTCCAAGGGGGCGACGATTCGGGAGACCCAGTACTTC
>TRBV14|NA|NA|TRBJ2-7
CASSQNRPRTYNEQYF
TGTGCCAGCAGCCAGAACCGCCCCAGAACCTACAATGAGCAGTACTTC
>TRBV29-1|NA|few|TRBJ1-1
CSVVSLSPNTEAFF
TGCAGCGTTGTCAGCCTCAGCCCAAACACTGAAGCTTTCTTT
>TRBV6-2/TRBV6-3|TRBD2|NA|TRBJ2-7
CASSYRPGGPGGEQYF
TGTGCCAGCAGTTACCGACCGGGAGGTCCGGGGGGCGAGCAGTACTTC
>TRBV6-5|NA|many|TRBJ2-1
CASSYGGEQFF
TGTGCCAGCAGTTACGGGGGTGAGCAGTTCTTC
>TRBV5-5|TRBD2|NA|TRBJ2-3
CASSLRLAGTDTQYF
TGTGCCAGCAGCTTGCGGCTAGCGGGGACAGATACGCAGTATTTT
>TRBV20-1|NA|few|TRBJ2-7
CSARPQTYEQYF
TGCAGTGCTAGACCACAAACCTACGAGCAGTACTTC
>TRBV29-1|NA|few|TRBJ2-7
CSARGQGCEQYF
TGCAGCGCTAGGGGTCAGGGCTGCGAGCAGTACTTC
>TRBV6-5|NA|NA|TRBJ2-7
CASRYGFSSYEQYF
TGTGCCAGCCGGTATGGGTTTAGCTCCTACGAGCAGTACTTC
>TRBV5-1|TRBD1|few|TRBJ2-5
CASSSGQGADEQYF
TGCGCCAGCAGCTCCGGACAGGGGGCCGATGAGCAGTACTTC
>TRBV15|NA|NA|TRBJ2-1
CATSRASLNEQFF
TGTGCCACCAGCAGGGCCAGCTTAAATGAGCAGTTCTTC
>TRBV3-1|TRBD1|few|TRBJ1-2
CASTADRDDYGYTF
TGTGCCAGCACCGCGGACAGGGATGACTATGGCTACACCTTC
>TRBV6-5|NA|NA|TRBJ2-3
CASTLLGGPTDTQYF
TGTGCCAGCACCCTGCTGGGGGGTCCCACAGATACGCAGTATTTT
>TRBV12-3/TRBV12-4|TRBD1|NA|TRBJ1-5
CASSEDRAFQPQHF
TGTGCCAGCAGCGAGGACAGGGCATTTCAGCCCCAGCATTTT
>TRBV4-2|NA|NA|TRBJ2-5
CASSQDEIQETQYF
TGTGCCAGCAGCCAAGATGAGATCCAAGAGACCCAGTACTTC
>TRBV7-9|TRBD1|NA|TRBJ1-2
CASSSDRGNYGYTF
TGTGCCAGCAGCTCGGACAGGGGAAACTATGGCTACACCTTC